Presented here are 26 T cell receptor beta chains from one specimen sequenced in a study of technical replicates of blood from a handful of donors. Clones were sequenced by immunoSEQ multiplex PCR, and TCRdb holds only the in-frame ones, with some missing. The sample consists of around 78,000 clones, about 93% of them appearing once. Sample: T cells isolated from PBMCs. The receptors come from a human donor in good health.

This chain connects TRBV7-2 to TRBJ1-2; D unresolved. Looked up from germline, CDR1 is SGHTA and CDR2 is FQGNSA. The CDR3 contains 11 residues. V was cut by 5 bases and J by 7 bases, with 8 bases left in between. The CDR3 DNA reads TGTGCCAGCAGCCCCCTATTTGGCTACACCTTC. Its translation is CASSPLFGYTF.

This clone was seen once. The rearrangement links TRBV9 to TRBJ1-2, with 8 bases that match TRBD1. CDR1 and CDR2 from the germline V gene are SGDLS and YYNGEE. This CDR3 is built from 19 residues. Trimming took 3 bases from V and 6 from J; bases not matched to a gene: 22. CDR3: CASSARTGLVQGAYDGYTF. The CDR3 nucleotides read TGTGCCAGCAGCGCCCGAACGGGGTTGGTTCAGGGGGCATACGATGGCTACACCTTC.

The chain joins TRBV29-1 to TRBJ2-7, with D maybe TRBD2 (5 bases). The ends were cut back, 5 bases at V and 5 bases at J, with 19 bases in the middle. Germline V gene lookup returns CDR1 SQVTM and CDR2 ANQGSEA. The CDR3 has 14 amino acids. In DNA form, the CDR3 reads TGCAGCGTTCAAGGTTGGAACGCGGGCCACGAGCAGTACTTC. This gives the protein CSVQGWNAGHEQYF.

Written as DNA, the CDR3 is TGTGCCAGCAGTTACTCGGAGCAGCCCCCCAAGGGCTACACCTTC. Encoded protein: CASSYSEQPPKGYTF. The chain joins TRBV6-5 to TRBJ1-2; no clear D gene. The germline V gene encodes CDR1 MNHEY and CDR2 SVGAGI. The CDR3 runs to 15 residues. Trimming shortened V by 0 bases and J by 8 bases, and 16 bases separated the two germline ends.

The V gene is TRBV19, the J gene TRBJ2-1; 8 positions agree with TRBD2. Trimming at V came to 3 bases and at J to 7 bases, leaving 5 bases not matched to a gene. This CDR3 region has 14 residues. Germline CDR1 LNHDA, CDR2 SQIVND (reference sequence). For the CDR3, the DNA is TGTGCCAGTAGTATCGGGCGGGAGGCTAATGAGCAGTTCTTC. It encodes CASSIGREANEQFF. Full variable domain (rest looked up from reference TRBV19 and TRBJ2-1): DGGITQSPKYLFRKEGQNVTLSCEQNLNHDAMYWYRQDPGQGLRLIYYSQIVNDFQKGDIAEGYSVSREKKESFPLTVTSAQKNPTAFYLCASSIGREANEQFFGPGTRLTVL.

The genes are TRBV29-1 and TRBJ2-7; 14 nucleotides align to TRBD2. Germline CDR1 SQVTM, CDR2 ANQGSEA. Trimming cost V 1 base and J 2 bases; bases outside gene matches: 16. The CDR3 extends over 20 amino acids. CDR3 region: CSVEGLGTSGRGGDTYEQYF. The CDR3 DNA sequence: TGCAGCGTTGAAGGCCTAGGGACTAGCGGGAGAGGAGGGGATACCTACGAGCAGTACTTC.

The sample holds one count of this clone. The rearrangement links TRBV6-1 to TRBJ1-3, with D unclear. This CDR3 has 14 amino acids. Germline-derived CDR1 and CDR2 are MNHNS and SASEGT. Trimming pared 5 bases from V and 3 bases from J, leaving 11 bases between. This chain's CDR3 is CASSPWTLGNTIYF. The CDR3 DNA reads TGTGCCAGCAGTCCCTGGACTCTTGGAAACACCATATATTTT.

This chain links TRBV2 with TRBJ1-4; 10 nucleotides line up with TRBD1. Germline-derived CDR1 and CDR2 are SNHLY and FYNNEI. This CDR3 contains 15 residues. J gave up 2 bases and V 6 bases, and 3 bases lay outside the gene matches. This CDR3 reads CASRDRGWTNEKLFF. The CDR3 nucleotides read TGTGCCAGCAGGGACAGGGGGTGGACTAATGAAAAACTGTTTTTT.

The rearrangement uses TRBV5-6 and TRBJ2-7, with D possibly matching TRBD2 (7 bases). Per germline, CDR1 SGHDT and CDR2 YYEEEE. V lost 3 bases, J lost 4 bases, and 29 bases lay in between. CDR3 length: 19 residues. The CDR3 DNA reads TGTGCCAGCAGCTCCCTCCCCTGGTCCGGGGGGCGCAAGATATACGAGCAGTACTTC. It encodes CASSSLPWSGGRKIYEQYF.

The chain combines TRBV9 with TRBJ2-2; TRBD2 aligns across 9 bases. The CDR3 runs 16 residues. Germline V gene sequence: CDR1 SGDLS, CDR2 YYNGEE. V dropped 0 bases and J dropped 4; count of bases not matched to a gene: 4. CDR3 residues: CASSVVSGGPTGELFF. For the CDR3, the DNA is TGTGCCAGCAGCGTAGTGAGCGGGGGGCCCACCGGGGAGCTGTTTTTT.

This clone was seen a single time. The rearrangement uses TRBV19 and TRBJ1-1; no clear D. The CDR3 totals 13 residues. The V and J ends lost 7 bases and 4 bases respectively, with 13 bases between them. The germline gives CDR1 LNHDA, CDR2 SQIVND (reference sequence). This CDR3 is CASTRGSLTEAFF. The CDR3 bases are TGTGCCAGTACTCGGGGAAGTCTCACTGAAGCTTTCTTT. The full variable domain, its missing parts supplied by reference TRBV19 and TRBJ1-1, is DGGITQSPKYLFRKEGQNVTLSCEQNLNHDAMYWYRQDPGQGLRLIYYSQIVNDFQKGDIAEGYSVSREKKESFPLTVTSAQKNPTAFYLCASTRGSLTEAFFGQGTRLTVV.

The chain has TRBV4-1 and TRBJ1-2, with D possibly being TRBD1 (5 bases). Per the germline V gene, CDR1 is MGHRA and CDR2 is YSYEKL. V was cut by 1 base and J by 3 bases, with 12 bases left in between. This CDR3 contains 15 residues. The CDR3: CASSQAGVPYYGYTF. The CDR3 region has the DNA TGCGCCAGCAGCCAAGCGGGGGTTCCCTACTATGGCTACACCTTC.

The V and J genes are TRBV14 and TRBJ1-1, with a weak D call TRBD1 (6 bases). Trimming removed 4 bases from V and 5 bases from J, with 14 bases in between. Germline loops: CDR1 SGHDN, CDR2 FVKESK. The CDR3 is 14 amino acids. The CDR3 loop reads CASSLLTRGTEAFF. DNA of the CDR3: TGTGCCAGCAGCCTTCTGACGAGGGGGACTGAAGCTTTCTTT.

V is TRBV9 and J is TRBJ2-7; 7 bases match TRBD2. The CDR3 is 10 residues long. J lost 5 bases, V lost 7 bases, and 0 bases had no gene match. CDR1 and CDR2 from the germline V gene are SGDLS and YYNGEE. The CDR3 nucleotides are TGTGCCAGCGGGAGGGACGAGCAGTACTTC. Amino acid sequence: CASGRDEQYF.

V and J are TRBV28 and TRBJ2-7, with D possibly TRBD2 on 5 matching bases. This CDR3 comprises 12 residues. Trimming shortened V by 9 bases and J by 3 bases, and 12 bases separated the two germline ends. Germline V gene sequence: CDR1 MDHEN, CDR2 SYDVKM. CDR3 sequence: CASRGTVYEQYF. The CDR3 region has the DNA TGTGCCAGTCGGGGAACCGTCTACGAGCAGTACTTC.

The rearrangement joins TRBV6-1 to TRBJ1-5, with D perhaps matching TRBD1 (5 bases). V was shortened by 1 base and J by 9 bases, with 19 bases between the two germline ends. The CDR3 is 16 amino acids. Germline V lookup: CDR1 MNHNS, CDR2 SASEGT. The CDR3 DNA reads TGTGCCAGCAGTGAAGGTCAGGGCATTGGGTATCGGCCCCAGCATTTT. As protein: CASSEGQGIGYRPQHF.

The chain employs TRBV10-3 and TRBJ2-7; 9 bases are shared with TRBD1. The CDR3 extends over 15 amino acids. Germline CDR1 ENHRY, CDR2 SYGVKD. J lost 3 bases, V lost 2 bases, and 5 bases had no gene match. This CDR3 is CAISEPGQGLYEQYF. The CDR3 nucleotides are TGTGCCATCAGTGAGCCGGGACAGGGACTCTACGAGCAGTACTTC.

The chain links TRBV5-1 to TRBJ1-6; 8 bases agree with TRBD1. CDR3 length: 15 residues. V lost 0 bases to trimming and J lost 10 bases; unmatched junction nucleotides: 6. Germline CDR1 is SGHRS and CDR2 is YFSETQ. CDR3 bases: TGCGCCAGCAGCTTGGTTGGACAGGGCGGCTCACCCCTCCACTTT. Encoded protein: CASSLVGQGGSPLHF. Full variable domain (remainder filled in from reference TRBV5-1 and TRBJ1-6): KAGVTQTPRYLIKTRGQQVTLSCSPISGHRSVSWYQQTPGQGLQFLFEYFSETQRNKGNFPGRFSGRQFSNSRSEMNVSTLELGDSALYLCASSLVGQGGSPLHFGNGTRLTVT.

The rearrangement uses TRBV4-1 and TRBJ1-2, with TRBD1 identical over 8 bases. The germline CDR1 and CDR2 sequences are MGHRA and YSYEKL. Germline trimming cut 0 bases from V and 4 bases from J; bases unmatched to any gene: 7. CDR3 size: 16 residues. The CDR3 loop is CASSQDDTGGGYGYTF. Here the CDR3 DNA reads TGCGCCAGCAGCCAAGATGATACAGGGGGTGGCTATGGCTACACCTTC.

V is TRBV5-4 and J is TRBJ2-7; 7 nucleotides align to TRBD2. The CDR3 contains 13 residues. Trimming took 0 bases from V and 7 from J; bases not matched to a gene: 4. Germline values: CDR1 SGHNT, CDR2 YYREEE (reference sequence). The CDR3 DNA reads TGTGCCAGCAGCTTGGGCGGGGGAGAAGAGCAGTACTTC. This codes for CASSLGGGEEQYF.

V gene TRBV5-1 combines with J gene TRBJ1-3; 11 bases align to TRBD1. This CDR3 region has 17 residues. Germline CDR1 reads SGHRS; CDR2 reads YFSETQ. Trimming removed 3 bases from V and 0 bases from J; junction bases left unmatched: 5. Here the CDR3 DNA reads TGCGCCAGCAGCTATGGGACAGGGGGTGGCTCTGGAAACACCATATATTTT. This translates into CASSYGTGGGSGNTIYF.

This chain links TRBV5-5 with TRBJ1-4; 7 bases agree with TRBD1. Germline lookup yields CDR1 SGHKS and CDR2 YYEKEE (reference sequence). The CDR3 covers 15 residues. Trimming took 3 bases from V and 4 from J; bases not matched to a gene: 6. The CDR3 protein is CASSSQTGLNEKLFF. CDR3 bases: TGTGCCAGCAGCTCCCAGACAGGGCTTAATGAAAAACTGTTTTTT.

V and J are TRBV27 and TRBJ2-2, with TRBD1 matching 8 bases. The CDR3 is made up of 15 amino acids. Trimming removed 3 bases from V and 4 bases from J; junction bases left unmatched: 4. The germline V gene has CDR1 MNHEY and CDR2 SMNVEV (reference sequence). In DNA form, the CDR3 reads TGTGCCAGCAGTTTTTTGACAGGGGCCACCGGGGAGCTGTTTTTT. It translates to CASSFLTGATGELFF.

The V gene is TRBV27, the J gene TRBJ2-3; weak D call: TRBD1 (6 bases). Germline CDR1 reads MNHEY; CDR2 reads SMNVEV (reference sequence). CDR3 length: 17 amino acids. The V and J ends lost 1 base and 3 bases respectively, with 17 bases between them. CDR3 loop: CASSLYDRSPTTDTQYF. The CDR3 nucleotides are TGTGCCAGCAGTTTATATGACAGGAGCCCAACTACAGATACGCAGTATTTT.

CDR3 residues: CASSMVGGANTEAFF. The CDR3 nucleotides read TGTGCCAGTAGTATGGTAGGGGGCGCGAACACTGAAGCTTTCTTT. The rearrangement joins TRBV19 to TRBJ1-1; 7 nucleotides line up with TRBD1. The V segment lost 3 bases and the J segment 1 base; nucleotides outside the gene matches: 5. The CDR3 extends over 15 amino acids. In germline, CDR1 is LNHDA, CDR2 SQIVND (reference sequence).

This sequence joins TRBV5-1 and TRBJ2-7; 11 nucleotides align to TRBD2. CDR3 length: 20 residues. Germline V lookup: CDR1 SGHRS, CDR2 YFSETQ. The J segment lost 0 bases and the V segment lost 1 base, leaving 15 bases of the junction unmatched. Here the CDR3 DNA reads TGCGCCAGCAGCTTGAAATCCACGTCGACTAGCGGGATCGTCTCCTACGAGCAGTACTTC. It yields the protein CASSLKSTSTSGIVSYEQYF.